The 26 T cell receptor beta chains below come from one sample, sequenced in a study of shared clonotypes between healthy human individuals. Assay: immunoSEQ multiplex PCR; the TCRdb copy retains only in-frame clones and omits some. The table records 1 million to 1.2 million clones, about 80% of them present only once. The specimen was memory CD4+ T cells from PBMCs. The subset is: CD45RA-negative fraction. The receptors were gathered from a man aged 18 to 30 in good health. Some clones in this sample may be carry-over from other donors' samples.

The V gene is TRBV5-4, the J gene TRBJ2-3; TRBD1 is a possible D gene (5 bases). Trimming took 4 bases from V and 3 from J, leaving 12 bases between them. The CDR3 runs to 14 residues. The germline CDR1 and CDR2 sequences are SGHNT and YYREEE (reference sequence). For the CDR3, the DNA is TGTGCCAGCAGCACCCCCCAGGGAACAGATACGCAGTATTTT. The encoded protein is CASSTPQGTDTQYF. The full variable domain, its missing parts supplied by reference TRBV5-4 and TRBJ2-3, is ETGVTQSPTHLIKTRGQQVTLRCSSQSGHNTVSWYQQALGQGPQFIFQYYREEENGRGNFPPRFSGLQFPNYSSELNVNALELDDSALYLCASSTPQGTDTQYFGPGTRLTVL.

In its sample, this clone was seen a few times. The chain carries TRBV6-6 and TRBJ1-1, with TRBD1 as a possible D gene (6 bases). V lost 0 bases, J lost 4 bases, and 12 bases lay in between. Germline loops: CDR1 MNHNY, CDR2 SVGAGI (reference sequence). This CDR3 contains 15 residues. The CDR3 nucleotides read TGTGCCAGCAGTTACTCGCCGGTACAGGGCACTGAAGCTTTCTTT. Amino acid sequence: CASSYSPVQGTEAFF.

The V gene is TRBV7-3, the J gene TRBJ2-3; the D gene is possibly TRBD2 (6 bases). Trimming took off 2 bases at V and 4 bases at J, with 19 bases between the two ends. The CDR3 is 17 amino acids. CDR1 is SGHTA, CDR2 FQGTGA, per germline. CDR3 protein: CASSLVGSSIRADTQYF. Here the CDR3 DNA reads TGTGCCAGCAGCTTAGTCGGGAGTTCGATACGGGCAGATACGCAGTATTTT.

This chain connects TRBV6-1 to TRBJ1-1; D is unclear. V lost 6 bases and J lost 8, with 22 bases in between. The length of the CDR3 is 15 residues. Per the germline V gene, CDR1 is MNHNS and CDR2 is SASEGT. This chain's CDR3 is CASSVIQTSDGEAFF. The CDR3 DNA reads TGTGCCAGCAGCGTGATACAGACATCGGATGGGGAAGCTTTCTTT.

This clone was seen only a few times. The chain couples TRBV29-1 to TRBJ1-1, with D possibly matching TRBD1 (5 bases). CDR1 SQVTM and CDR2 ANQGSEA come from the germline V gene. The V end was cut by 7 bases, the J end by 5 bases, with 17 bases between. The CDR3 covers 13 residues. CDR3 in amino acids: CSAPDGGGTEAFF. Written as DNA, the CDR3 is TGCAGCGCCCCAGACGGGGGAGGGACTGAAGCTTTCTTT.

This clone appeared a few times. Other DNA variants within this sample encode the same CDR3. This chain links TRBV5-1 with TRBJ1-1; no clear D gene. This CDR3 comprises 14 residues. Germline V CDR1 and CDR2: SGHRS, YFSETQ. The ends were cut back, 0 bases at V and 0 bases at J, with 6 bases in the middle. The CDR3 loop reads CASSLGSMNTEAFF. Here the CDR3 DNA reads TGCGCCAGCAGCTTGGGGTCGATGAACACTGAAGCTTTCTTT.

This chain connects TRBV27 to TRBJ2-7; TRBD2 matches at 11 bases. The CDR3 length is 15 residues. The germline gives CDR1 MNHEY, CDR2 SMNVEV (reference sequence). V was pared by 5 bases and J by 6 bases, with 9 bases of the junction left unmatched. The CDR3 nucleotides are TGTGCCAGCAGTCGACGACTAGCGGGAAAAACCGAGCAGTACTTC. Protein sequence: CASSRRLAGKTEQYF.

The gene calls are TRBV30 and TRBJ1-1, with D possibly matching TRBD1 (5 bases). Trimming took 0 bases from V and 10 from J, leaving 18 bases between them. This CDR3 comprises 14 residues. Germline-derived CDR1 and CDR2 are GTSNPN and SVGIG (reference sequence). CDR3 sequence (DNA): TGTGCCTGGAGTGTACAAGAGGGGAGCTTAGGAGCTTTCTTT. Its translation is CAWSVQEGSLGAFF.

There are a few counts of this clone. The chain couples TRBV7-9 to TRBJ1-2; 8 bases match TRBD1. V shed 5 bases, J shed 8 bases, and the junction held 10 bases outside the gene matches. The CDR3 sequence is 14 residues long. Germline V gene sequence: CDR1 SEHNR, CDR2 FQNEAQ (reference sequence). CDR3 amino acids: CASSRSGQGGGYTF. CDR3 nucleotides: TGTGCCAGCAGCCGATCTGGACAGGGCGGAGGCTACACCTTC.

This chain joins TRBV6-6 and TRBJ2-5, with TRBD1 matching over 7 bases. Trimming removed 6 bases from V and 3 bases from J; junction bases left unmatched: 7. The CDR3 is 14 residues long. Germline V gene data show CDR1 as MNHNY and CDR2 as SVGAGI (reference sequence). The CDR3 region is CASRPPQGKETQYF. CDR3 sequence (DNA): TGTGCCAGCAGACCCCCACAGGGGAAAGAGACCCAGTACTTC.

V is TRBV18 and J is TRBJ1-1; tentative D call: TRBD1 (5 bases). The CDR3 spans 13 residues. CDR1 and CDR2 (germline): KGHSH, LQKENI. V was cut by 6 bases and J by 5 bases, with 13 bases left in between. CDR3 DNA: TGTGCCAGCTCCGGATCACGGGGGACTGAAGCTTTCTTT. It codes for CASSGSRGTEAFF.

The chain employs TRBV5-1 and TRBJ1-1; D gene uncertain. V dropped 3 bases and J dropped 0 bases, with 18 bases sitting between them. Germline V gene lookup returns CDR1 SGHRS and CDR2 YFSETQ. This CDR3 has 17 amino acids. CDR3 DNA: TGCGCCAGCAGCTCGTTATTTGGGCGACAAATGAACACTGAAGCTTTCTTT. Its protein product is CASSSLFGRQMNTEAFF. The full variable domain, its missing parts supplied by reference TRBV5-1 and TRBJ1-1, is KAGVTQTPRYLIKTRGQQVTLSCSPISGHRSVSWYQQTPGQGLQFLFEYFSETQRNKGNFPGRFSGRQFSNSRSEMNVSTLELGDSALYLCASSSLFGRQMNTEAFFGQGTRLTVV.

The rearrangement joins TRBV19 to TRBJ2-7; a weak D match, TRBD2 (6 bases). Trimming removed 3 bases from V and 5 bases from J, with 20 bases in between. Germline assignment: CDR1 LNHDA and CDR2 SQIVND (reference sequence). The CDR3 is 16 residues long. The CDR3 protein is CASSIPTTGRRDEQYF. CDR3 nucleotide sequence: TGTGCCAGTAGTATCCCGACAACTGGGAGGAGGGACGAGCAGTACTTC.

This clone was recorded a few times. The rearrangement joins TRBV2 to TRBJ2-1; TRBD1 agrees at 8 bases. Germline trimming cut 5 bases from V and 7 bases from J; bases unmatched to any gene: 7. The CDR3 runs to 14 residues. Germline V gene lookup returns CDR1 SNHLY and CDR2 FYNNEI. The CDR3 reads CASSLVQGVNEQFF. In DNA, the CDR3 is TGTGCCAGCAGTCTAGTACAGGGGGTTAATGAGCAGTTCTTC.

This sequence joins TRBV2 and TRBJ1-4; possibly TRBD1 for D (6 bases). Trimming shortened V by 4 bases and J by 8 bases, and 17 bases separated the two germline ends. The CDR3 runs 15 residues. Looked up from germline, CDR1 is SNHLY and CDR2 is FYNNEI. CDR3 protein: CASSGVQGQGEKLFF. As DNA, the CDR3 is TGTGCCAGCAGTGGAGTACAGGGTCAAGGCGAAAAACTGTTTTTT.

The chain combines TRBV6-5 with TRBJ2-1; D not resolved. Germline CDR1 reads MNHEY; CDR2 reads SVGAGI. Trimming cost V 5 bases and J 5 bases, with 16 bases left between them. This CDR3 contains 15 residues. The CDR3 DNA is TGTGCCAGCAGTCCCTCTCTTTCCCGAGACAATGAGCAGTTCTTC. It encodes CASSPSLSRDNEQFF.

In this sample, this clone turned up a few times. Distinct nucleotide sequences in the sample also encode this CDR3. The chain employs TRBV20-1 and TRBJ2-1; D remains unclear. Trimming took off 3 bases at V and 7 bases at J, with 7 bases between the two ends. The germline gives CDR1 DFQATT, CDR2 SNEGSKA (reference sequence). The CDR3 runs to 11 residues. CDR3 sequence: CSASPENEQFF. CDR3 DNA sequence: TGCAGTGCTAGTCCGGAGAATGAGCAGTTCTTC.

This clone has a handful of counts. The genes are TRBV6-1 and TRBJ2-3; TRBD1 or TRBD2 may be the D gene (5 bases each). The CDR3 totals 17 residues. Germline V gene sequence: CDR1 MNHNS, CDR2 SASEGT. The V and J ends lost 3 bases and 3 bases respectively, with 19 bases between them. Written as DNA, the CDR3 is TGTGCCAGCAGTGAGTTTCAGGGTTTCGGGGCGACAGATACGCAGTATTTT. As protein: CASSEFQGFGATDTQYF.

A note on this clone: A much more abundant neighbour one base away suggests this may be a read error. Other nucleotide sequences in the sample specify the same CDR3. The chain couples TRBV6-1 to TRBJ2-7; tentatively, D is TRBD1 (6 bases). The germline gives CDR1 MNHNS, CDR2 SASEGT. CDR3 size: 15 residues. Trimming removed 2 bases at V and 2 bases at J, with 13 bases between. The CDR3 DNA follows: TGTGCCAGCAGTGAAAGTGTGGGGGCTCCCTACGAGCAGTACTTC. Translating gives CASSESVGAPYEQYF.

The chain couples TRBV30 to TRBJ2-3; D may be TRBD2 (6 bases). Trimming stripped 0 bases from V and 10 bases from J, with 8 bases between. This CDR3 comprises 11 residues. Germline-derived CDR1 and CDR2 are GTSNPN and SVGIG (reference sequence). DNA of the CDR3: TGTGCCTGGAGTGTAGGAGGGGCGCAGTATTTT. It is translated as CAWSVGGAQYF.

This clone occurred a few times. CDR3 in amino acids: CASSLESGAQPQHF. CDR3 nucleotide sequence: TGCGCCAGCAGCTTGGAATCAGGGGCCCAGCCCCAGCATTTT. The chain links TRBV5-1 to TRBJ1-5; a possible D gene is TRBD1 (6 bases). Germline V CDR1 and CDR2: SGHRS, YFSETQ. The CDR3 has 14 amino acids. V dropped 0 bases and J dropped 7 bases, with 11 bases sitting between them.

The chain links TRBV6-6 to TRBJ1-1; no firm D call. This CDR3 is 13 amino acids long. Trimming took 2 bases from V and 1 from J, leaving 5 bases between them. The V gene's germline CDR1 is MNHNY and CDR2 SVGAGI (reference sequence). The CDR3 DNA reads TGTGCCAGCAGTTACCGAGCGAACACTGAAGCTTTCTTT. The encoded protein is CASSYRANTEAFF.

V is TRBV15 and J is TRBJ2-7; 8 bases fit TRBD2. The CDR3 is 15 amino acids. The V and J ends lost 1 base and 6 bases, in that order; junction bases with no gene match: 8. CDR1 LNHNV and CDR2 YYDKDF come from the germline V gene (reference sequence). CDR3: CATSRATGTRSEQYF. DNA of the CDR3: TGTGCCACCAGCAGAGCCACCGGGACTAGAAGCGAGCAGTACTTC.

The CDR3 DNA sequence: TGCAGCGTTCTAAGGGGGCCCAACACCGGGGAGCTGTTTTTT. It translates to CSVLRGPNTGELFF. The rearrangement uses TRBV29-1 and TRBJ2-2; 7 positions match TRBD1. Per germline, CDR1 SQVTM and CDR2 ANQGSEA. CDR3 length: 14 residues. With V trimmed by 5 bases and J by 2 bases, 5 bases remained unmatched.

V is TRBV7-2 and J is TRBJ1-2, with D perhaps TRBD1 (6 bases). Trimming cost V 5 bases and J 4 bases, with 17 bases left between them. CDR1 and CDR2 from the germline V gene are SGHTA and FQGNSA. This CDR3 has 15 residues. In DNA form, the CDR3 reads TGTGCCAGCAGCCCCAGAGGGGGGCCGGGCTATGGCTACACCTTC. It translates to CASSPRGGPGYGYTF. The full variable domain, rest sourced from reference TRBV7-2 and TRBJ1-2, is GAGVSQSPSNKVTEKGKDVELRCDPISGHTALYWYRQSLGQGLEFLIYFQGNSAPDKSGLPSDRFSAERTGGSVSTLTIQRTQQEDSAVYLCASSPRGGPGYGYTFGSGTRLTVV.

The chain employs TRBV5-4 and TRBJ2-3, with D perhaps TRBD2 (6 bases). The CDR3 runs 14 residues. Germline values: CDR1 SGHNT, CDR2 YYREEE (reference sequence). The V end lost 9 bases, the J end lost 4 bases, and 18 bases lay between the germline ends. CDR3 protein: CATTRGMGADTQYF. CDR3 nucleotide sequence: TGTGCCACCACTCGCGGGATGGGAGCAGATACGCAGTATTTT. Combining the CDR3 with reference TRBV5-4 and TRBJ2-3 gives the whole variable domain ETGVTQSPTHLIKTRGQQVTLRCSSQSGHNTVSWYQQALGQGPQFIFQYYREEENGRGNFPPRFSGLQFPNYSSELNVNALELDDSALYLCATTRGMGADTQYFGPGTRLTVL.